A single T cell receptor (beta chain) is shown here with its context. No antigen is known for it. V lost 6 bases, J lost 0 bases, and 5 bases lay in between. CDR1 and CDR2 from the germline V gene are GTSNPN and SVGIG (reference sequence). This CDR3 is 11 amino acids long. Once RNA had been extracted, it was reverse transcribed into cDNA to act as the sequencing template. Sequenced by immunoSEQ multiplex PCR; TCRdb stores in-frame clones only, minus some. The table shows 150,000 to 200,000 clones, with 60% occurring only once. Stated treatment: oral pan-JAK inhibitor, 5-10 mg twice daily. This sample was included in a study of CD8+ T cells in alopecia areata. Study conclusions and caveats: The study found tofacitinib significantly decreased scalp clonality and expanded CD8+ clones among the top 100. With patients, TCR sharing proved less clear than in mice, a difference possibly related to HLA. Especially in alopecia totalis/universalis, lesional scalp showed greater clonality than normal scalp did.

This sample comprised CD4+ T cells sorted from blood, obtained at week 24, from a patient treated with tofacitinib. The V gene is TRBV30, the J gene TRBJ1-2; no reliable D call. This receptor was taken from a human donor with alopecia areata. CDR3 DNA sequence: TGTGCCTGTCCGACTAACTATGGCTACACCTTC. It yields the protein CACPTNYGYTF. Full variable domain (missing parts from reference TRBV30 and TRBJ1-2): SQTIHQWPATLVQPVGSPLSLECTVEGTSNPNLYWYRQAAGRGLQLLFYSVGIGQISSEVPQNLSASRPQDRQFILSSKKLLLSDSGFYLCACPTNYGYTFGSGTRLTVV.